This TCR beta chain derives from a study of technical replicates of blood from several donors. Produced via immunoSEQ multiplex PCR; TCRdb's table is partial and in-frame only. The table has about 12,000 clones, over 85% seen once. Trimming removed 4 bases from V and 0 bases from J, with 18 bases in between. The CDR3 extends over 18 amino acids. The germline gives CDR1 MDHEN, CDR2 SYDVKM. This clonotype was sampled from a human donor in good health. This sequence joins TRBV28 and TRBJ2-2, with a weak D call TRBD2 (6 bases). Sequencing was carried out using PBMCs. CDR3 in amino acids: CASSWGDSFSTNTGELFF. The CDR3 DNA reads TGTGCCAGCAGTTGGGGGGACTCGTTCTCGACGAACACCGGGGAGCTGTTTTTT.